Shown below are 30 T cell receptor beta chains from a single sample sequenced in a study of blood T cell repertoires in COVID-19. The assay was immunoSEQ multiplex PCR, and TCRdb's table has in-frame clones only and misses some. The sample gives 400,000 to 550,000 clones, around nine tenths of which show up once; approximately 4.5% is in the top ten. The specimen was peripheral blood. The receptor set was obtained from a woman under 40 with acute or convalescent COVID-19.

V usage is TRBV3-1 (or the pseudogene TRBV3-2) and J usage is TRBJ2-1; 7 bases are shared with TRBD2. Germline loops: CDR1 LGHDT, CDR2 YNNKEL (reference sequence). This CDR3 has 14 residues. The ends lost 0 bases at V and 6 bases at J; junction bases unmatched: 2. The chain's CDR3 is CASSQEGGRNEQFF. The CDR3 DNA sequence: TGTGCCAGCAGCCAAGAGGGAGGGCGCAATGAGCAGTTCTTC.

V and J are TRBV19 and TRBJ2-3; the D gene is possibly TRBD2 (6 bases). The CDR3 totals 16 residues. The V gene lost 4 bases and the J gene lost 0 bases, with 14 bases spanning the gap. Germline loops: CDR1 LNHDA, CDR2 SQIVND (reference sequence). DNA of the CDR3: TGTGCCAGTAGTACCACTGGAGGGTTTAGCACAGATACGCAGTATTTT. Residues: CASSTTGGFSTDTQYF. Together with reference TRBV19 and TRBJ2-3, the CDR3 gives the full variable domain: DGGITQSPKYLFRKEGQNVTLSCEQNLNHDAMYWYRQDPGQGLRLIYYSQIVNDFQKGDIAEGYSVSREKKESFPLTVTSAQKNPTAFYLCASSTTGGFSTDTQYFGPGTRLTVL.

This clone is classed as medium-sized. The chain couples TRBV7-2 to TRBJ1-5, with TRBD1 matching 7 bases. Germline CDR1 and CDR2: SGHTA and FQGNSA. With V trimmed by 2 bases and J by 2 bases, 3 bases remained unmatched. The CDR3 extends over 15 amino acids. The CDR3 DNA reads TGTGCCAGCAGCTTATACAGGGGTGGCAATCAGCCCCAGCATTTT. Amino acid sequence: CASSLYRGGNQPQHF.

For the CDR3, the DNA is TGTGCCAGCTCTTCGGGACTAGACTCAGATACGCAGTATTTT. Protein: CASSSGLDSDTQYF. The rearrangement links TRBV6-4 to TRBJ2-3, with 8 bases matching TRBD2. This CDR3 has 14 amino acids. Germline-derived CDR1 and CDR2 are MRHNA and SNTAGT. V shed 8 bases, J shed 4 bases, and the junction held 8 bases outside the gene matches.

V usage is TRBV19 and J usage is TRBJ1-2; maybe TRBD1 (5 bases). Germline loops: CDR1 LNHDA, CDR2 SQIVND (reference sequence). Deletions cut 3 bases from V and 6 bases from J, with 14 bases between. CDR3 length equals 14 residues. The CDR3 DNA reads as TGTGCCAGTAGTATCGTCTTTCAGGGAAATGGCTACACCTTC. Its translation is CASSIVFQGNGYTF.

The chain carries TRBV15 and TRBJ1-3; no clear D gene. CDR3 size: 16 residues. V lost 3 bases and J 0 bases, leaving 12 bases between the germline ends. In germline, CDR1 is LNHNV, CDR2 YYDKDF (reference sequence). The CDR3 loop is CATSRGERSSGNTIYF. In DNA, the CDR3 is TGTGCCACCAGCAGGGGTGAGCGGAGCTCTGGAAACACCATATATTTT.

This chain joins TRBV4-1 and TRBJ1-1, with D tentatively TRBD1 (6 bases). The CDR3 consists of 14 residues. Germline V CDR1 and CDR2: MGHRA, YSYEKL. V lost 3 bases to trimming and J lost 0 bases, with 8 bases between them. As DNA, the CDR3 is TGCGCCAGCAGCCAGGCAGGGGTGAACACTGAAGCTTTCTTT. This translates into CASSQAGVNTEAFF.

CDR3 amino acids: CASRRPQDTEAFF. The DNA for the CDR3 is TGTGCCAGCAGGAGACCCCAGGACACTGAAGCTTTCTTT. The J gene is TRBJ1-1, the V gene TRBV6-5; no clear D gene. The CDR3 is 13 amino acids. CDR1 MNHEY and CDR2 SVGAGI come from the germline V gene. The V gene lost 6 bases and the J gene lost 3 bases, with 11 bases spanning the gap.

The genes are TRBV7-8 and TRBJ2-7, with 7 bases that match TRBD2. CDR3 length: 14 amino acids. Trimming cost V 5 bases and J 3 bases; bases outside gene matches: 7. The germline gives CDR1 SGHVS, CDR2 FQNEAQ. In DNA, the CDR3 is TGTGCCAGCAGCACAGGACTAGTAAGCTACGAGCAGTACTTC. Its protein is CASSTGLVSYEQYF.

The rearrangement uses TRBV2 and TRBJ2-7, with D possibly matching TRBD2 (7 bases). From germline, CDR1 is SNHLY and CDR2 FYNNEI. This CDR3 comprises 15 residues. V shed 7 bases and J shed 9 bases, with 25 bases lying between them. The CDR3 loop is CASKGLNRATGGQYF. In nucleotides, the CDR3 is TGTGCCAGCAAAGGGTTGAACAGGGCGACGGGGGGGCAGTACTTC. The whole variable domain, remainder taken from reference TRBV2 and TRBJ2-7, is EPEVTQTPSHQVTQMGQEVILRCVPISNHLYFYWYRQILGQKVEFLVSFYNNEISEKSEIFDDQFSVERPDGSNFTLKIRSTKLEDSAMYFCASKGLNRATGGQYFGPGTRLTVT.

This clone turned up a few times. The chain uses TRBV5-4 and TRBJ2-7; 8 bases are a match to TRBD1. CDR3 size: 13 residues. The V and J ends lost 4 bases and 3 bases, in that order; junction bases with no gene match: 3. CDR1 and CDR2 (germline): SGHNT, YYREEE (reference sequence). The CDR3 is CASSVQGGYEQYF. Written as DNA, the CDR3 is TGTGCCAGCAGCGTACAGGGGGGCTACGAGCAGTACTTC.

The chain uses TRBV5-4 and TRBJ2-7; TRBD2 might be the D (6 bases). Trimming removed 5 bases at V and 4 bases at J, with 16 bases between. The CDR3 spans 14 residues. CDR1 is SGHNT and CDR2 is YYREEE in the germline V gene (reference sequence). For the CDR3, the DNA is TGTGCCAGCAGTCCTCGGACTAAGATATACGAGCAGTACTTC. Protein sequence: CASSPRTKIYEQYF.

The CDR3 nucleotides read TGTGCCAGCAGACCCGAGACTACCTCCTCCTACAATGAGCAGTTCTTC. Encoded protein: CASRPETTSSYNEQFF. V usage is TRBV28 and J usage is TRBJ2-1, with D possibly TRBD2 on 5 matching bases. Trimming took 6 bases from V and 0 from J, leaving 15 bases between them. The germline gives CDR1 MDHEN, CDR2 SYDVKM. The CDR3 sequence is 16 residues long.

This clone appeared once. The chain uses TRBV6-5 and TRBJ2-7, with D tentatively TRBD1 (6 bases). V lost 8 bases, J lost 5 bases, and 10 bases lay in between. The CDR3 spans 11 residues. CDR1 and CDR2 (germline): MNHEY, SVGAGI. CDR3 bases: TGTGCCAGCGCAAGGGGGAACGAGCAGTACTTC. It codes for CASARGNEQYF.

Here the CDR3 DNA reads TGTGCCAGTACGAAGCGGGGAGGGAATGAGCAGTTCTTC. This sequence encodes CASTKRGGNEQFF. The gene calls are TRBV19 and TRBJ2-1, with TRBD2 matching over 7 bases. Germline CDR1 is LNHDA and CDR2 is SQIVND (reference sequence). V dropped 7 bases and J dropped 7; count of bases not matched to a gene: 7. The CDR3 is 13 residues long.

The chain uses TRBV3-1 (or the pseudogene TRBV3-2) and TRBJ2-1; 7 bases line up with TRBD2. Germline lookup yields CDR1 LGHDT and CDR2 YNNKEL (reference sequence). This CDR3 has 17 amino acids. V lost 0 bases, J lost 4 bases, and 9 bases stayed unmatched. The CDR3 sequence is CASSQELSGVAYNEQFF. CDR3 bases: TGTGCCAGCAGCCAAGAATTAAGCGGGGTAGCGTACAATGAGCAGTTCTTC.

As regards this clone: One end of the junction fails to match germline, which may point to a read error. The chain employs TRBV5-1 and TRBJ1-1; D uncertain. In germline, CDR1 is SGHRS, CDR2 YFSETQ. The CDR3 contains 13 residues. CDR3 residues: CASSLILSNSPVF. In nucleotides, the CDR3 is TGCGCCAGCAGCTTGATACTATCAAATTCACCTGTCTTT.

The CDR3 region is CSVDPRQGVTGNTIYF. The CDR3 DNA is TGCAGCGTTGACCCCCGACAGGGGGTAACTGGAAACACCATATATTTT. This chain uses TRBV29-1 with TRBJ1-3; 9 bases fit TRBD1. Unmatched junction bases numbered 8, after V lost 3 bases and J lost 2 bases. The germline V gene has CDR1 SQVTM and CDR2 ANQGSEA. The CDR3 runs to 16 residues.

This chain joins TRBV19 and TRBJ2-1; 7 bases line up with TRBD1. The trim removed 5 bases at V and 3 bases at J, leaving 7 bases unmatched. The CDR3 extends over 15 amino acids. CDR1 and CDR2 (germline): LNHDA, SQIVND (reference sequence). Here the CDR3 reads CASSHDRVSYNEQFF. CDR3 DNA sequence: TGTGCCAGTAGTCACGACAGGGTGAGCTACAATGAGCAGTTCTTC.

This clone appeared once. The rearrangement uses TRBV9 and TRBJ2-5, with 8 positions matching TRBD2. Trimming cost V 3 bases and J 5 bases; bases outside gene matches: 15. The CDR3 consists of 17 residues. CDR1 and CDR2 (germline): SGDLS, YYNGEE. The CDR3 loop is CASSGPLGSGGLETQYF. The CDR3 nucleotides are TGTGCCAGCAGCGGGCCTCTGGGGAGCGGGGGTTTGGAGACCCAGTACTTC.

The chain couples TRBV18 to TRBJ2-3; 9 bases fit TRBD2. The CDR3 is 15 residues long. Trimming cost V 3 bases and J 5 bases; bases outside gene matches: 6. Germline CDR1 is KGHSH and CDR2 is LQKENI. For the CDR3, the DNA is TGTGCCAGCTCACCTAATGGAGCGGGGGGAGATACGCAGTATTTT. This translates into CASSPNGAGGDTQYF.

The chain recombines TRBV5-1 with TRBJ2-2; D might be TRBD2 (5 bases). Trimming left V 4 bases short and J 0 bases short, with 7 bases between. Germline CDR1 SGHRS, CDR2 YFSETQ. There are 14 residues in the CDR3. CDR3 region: CASSRTSNTGELFF. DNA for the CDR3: TGCGCCAGCAGCAGGACTTCGAACACCGGGGAGCTGTTTTTT.

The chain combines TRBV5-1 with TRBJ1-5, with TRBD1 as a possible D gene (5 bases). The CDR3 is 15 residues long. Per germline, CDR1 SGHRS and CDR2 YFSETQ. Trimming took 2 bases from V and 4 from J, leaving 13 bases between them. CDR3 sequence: CASSLDSRANQPQHF. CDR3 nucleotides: TGCGCCAGCAGCTTAGACAGCCGTGCGAATCAGCCCCAGCATTTT.

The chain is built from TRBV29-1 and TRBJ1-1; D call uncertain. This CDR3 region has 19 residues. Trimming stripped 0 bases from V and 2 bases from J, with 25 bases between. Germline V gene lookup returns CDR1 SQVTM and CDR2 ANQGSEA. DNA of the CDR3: TGCAGCGTTGAAGAATCTCTCGGTAGGAGGGCCATTGGCAACACTGAAGCTTTCTTT. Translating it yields CSVEESLGRRAIGNTEAFF.

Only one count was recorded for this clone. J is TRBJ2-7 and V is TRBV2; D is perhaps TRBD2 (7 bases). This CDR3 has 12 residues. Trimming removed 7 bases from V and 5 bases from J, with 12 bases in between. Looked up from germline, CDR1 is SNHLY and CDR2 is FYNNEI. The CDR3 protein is CASKGGSHEQYF. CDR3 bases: TGTGCCAGCAAGGGGGGGAGCCACGAGCAGTACTTC.

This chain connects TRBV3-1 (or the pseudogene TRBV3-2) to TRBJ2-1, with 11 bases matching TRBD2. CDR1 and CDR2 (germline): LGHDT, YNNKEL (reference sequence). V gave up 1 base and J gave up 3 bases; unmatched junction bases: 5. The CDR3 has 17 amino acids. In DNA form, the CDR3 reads TGTGCCAGCAGCCAAGGGGGACTAGCGGTTAACTACAATGAGCAGTTCTTC. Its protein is CASSQGGLAVNYNEQFF.

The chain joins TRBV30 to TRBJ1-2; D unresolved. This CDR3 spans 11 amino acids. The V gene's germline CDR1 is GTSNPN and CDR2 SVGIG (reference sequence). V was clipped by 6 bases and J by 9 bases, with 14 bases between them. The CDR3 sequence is CACQRTTRYTF. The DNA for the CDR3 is TGTGCCTGCCAAAGAACAACACGCTACACCTTC. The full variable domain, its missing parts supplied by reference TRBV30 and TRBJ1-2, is SQTIHQWPATLVQPVGSPLSLECTVEGTSNPNLYWYRQAAGRGLQLLFYSVGIGQISSEVPQNLSASRPQDRQFILSSKKLLLSDSGFYLCACQRTTRYTFGSGTRLTVV.

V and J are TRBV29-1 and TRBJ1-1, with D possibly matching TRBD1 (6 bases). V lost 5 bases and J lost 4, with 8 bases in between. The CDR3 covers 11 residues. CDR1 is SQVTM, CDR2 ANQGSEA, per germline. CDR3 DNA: TGCAGCGTTCGGGACATCACTGAAGCTTTCTTT. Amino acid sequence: CSVRDITEAFF.

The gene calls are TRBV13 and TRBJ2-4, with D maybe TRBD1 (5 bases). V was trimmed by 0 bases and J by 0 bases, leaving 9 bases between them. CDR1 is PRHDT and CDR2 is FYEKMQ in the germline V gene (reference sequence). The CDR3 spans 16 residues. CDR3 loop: CASSLGDRIAKNIQYF. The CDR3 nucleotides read TGTGCCAGCAGCTTAGGCGACAGAATAGCCAAAAACATTCAGTACTTC.

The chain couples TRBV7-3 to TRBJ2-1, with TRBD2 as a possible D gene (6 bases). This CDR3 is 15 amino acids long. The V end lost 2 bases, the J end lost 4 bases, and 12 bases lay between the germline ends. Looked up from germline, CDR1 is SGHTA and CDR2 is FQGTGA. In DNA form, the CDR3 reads TGTGCCAGCAGCTTACGGGACTCCATTTACAATGAGCAGTTCTTC. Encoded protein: CASSLRDSIYNEQFF.